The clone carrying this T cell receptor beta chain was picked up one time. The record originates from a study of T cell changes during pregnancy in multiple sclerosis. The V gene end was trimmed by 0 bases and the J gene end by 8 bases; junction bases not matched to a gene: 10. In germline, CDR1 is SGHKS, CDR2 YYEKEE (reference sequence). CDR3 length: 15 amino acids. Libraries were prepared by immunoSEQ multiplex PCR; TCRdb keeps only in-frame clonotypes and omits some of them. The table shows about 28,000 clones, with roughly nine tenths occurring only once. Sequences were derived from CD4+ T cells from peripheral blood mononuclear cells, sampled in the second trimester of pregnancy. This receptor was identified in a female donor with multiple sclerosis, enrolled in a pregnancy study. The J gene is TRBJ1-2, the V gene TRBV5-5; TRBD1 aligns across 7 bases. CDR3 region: CASSLARPWTGGYTF. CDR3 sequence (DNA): TGTGCCAGCAGCTTGGCGCGGCCCTGGACAGGCGGCTACACCTTC.